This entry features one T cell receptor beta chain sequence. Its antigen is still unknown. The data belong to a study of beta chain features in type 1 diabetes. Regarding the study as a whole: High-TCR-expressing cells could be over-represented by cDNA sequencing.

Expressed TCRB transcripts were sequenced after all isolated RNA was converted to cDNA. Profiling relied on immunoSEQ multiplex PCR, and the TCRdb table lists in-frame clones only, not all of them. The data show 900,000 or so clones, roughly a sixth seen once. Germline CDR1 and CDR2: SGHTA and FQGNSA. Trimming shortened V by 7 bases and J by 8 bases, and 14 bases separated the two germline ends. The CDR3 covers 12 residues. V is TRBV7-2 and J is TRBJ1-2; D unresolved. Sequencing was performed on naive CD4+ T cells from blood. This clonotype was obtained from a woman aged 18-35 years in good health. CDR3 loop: CASTMIPSGYTF. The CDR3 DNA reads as TGTGCCAGCACCATGATCCCGAGCGGCTACACCTTC.